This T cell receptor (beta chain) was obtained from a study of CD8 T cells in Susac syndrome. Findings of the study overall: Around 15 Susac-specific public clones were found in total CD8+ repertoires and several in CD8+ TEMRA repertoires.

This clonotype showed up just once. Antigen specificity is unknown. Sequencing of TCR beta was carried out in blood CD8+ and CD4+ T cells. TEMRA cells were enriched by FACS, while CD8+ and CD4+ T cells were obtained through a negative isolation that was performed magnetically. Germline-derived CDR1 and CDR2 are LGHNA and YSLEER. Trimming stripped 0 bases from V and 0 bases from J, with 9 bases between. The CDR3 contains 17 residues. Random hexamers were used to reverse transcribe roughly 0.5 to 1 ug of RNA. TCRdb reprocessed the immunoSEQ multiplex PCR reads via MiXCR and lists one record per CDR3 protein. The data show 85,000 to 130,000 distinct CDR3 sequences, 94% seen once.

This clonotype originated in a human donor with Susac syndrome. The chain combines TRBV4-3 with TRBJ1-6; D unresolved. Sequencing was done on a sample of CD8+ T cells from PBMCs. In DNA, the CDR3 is TGCGCCAGCAGCCAAGATTTGGTCGGCTCCTATAATTCACCCCTCCACTTT. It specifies CASSQDLVGSYNSPLHF.